Here is one TCR beta chain with its context. The CDR3 is made up of 14 amino acids. Germline-derived CDR1 and CDR2 are SEHNR and FQNEAQ (reference sequence). V lost 4 bases, J lost 4 bases, and 8 bases lay in between. This specimen comes from a study of CD8 T cells in Susac syndrome. The RNA, about 0.5 to 1 ug, was put through reverse transcription using random hexamers. TCRdb re-called the immunoSEQ multiplex PCR reads with MiXCR, one entry per CDR3 protein. The sample records approximately 190,000 distinct CDR3 sequences, approximately 95% being singletons. The chain couples TRBV7-9 to TRBJ1-6, with D uncertain. The receptor was derived from a human donor with Susac syndrome. Sequencing was performed on CD8+ T cells from PBMCs. CDR3 DNA sequence: TGTGCCAGCAGCTCGGGGAATTATAATTCACCCCTCCACTTT. It translates to CASSSGNYNSPLHF.